This T cell receptor beta chain was identified during a study of regulatory T cells in long-lasting Graves disease. Arm-PCR of CDR3 regions and iRepertoire HTBI primers were the basis on which TCR beta libraries were built. One entry per CDR3 protein results from TCRdb running MiXCR on the multiplex PCR reads. The sample lists 440,000 or so distinct CDR3 sequences, around 14% occurring once. This CDR3 contains 14 residues. Trimming left V 6 bases short and J 4 bases short, with 14 bases between. Per the germline V gene, CDR1 is MNHNS and CDR2 is SASEGT. The sample's time point: newly diagnosed GD, antithyroid drugs for less than 3 months. Extracted PBMC RNA gave rise to the TCR library. In addition, the sample was reused for a study of T cells in Graves' hyperthyroidism and ophthalmopathy.

The gene calls are TRBV6-1 and TRBJ2-3, with D possibly TRBD2 on 5 matching bases. The origin of this receptor is a woman aged 25 to 39 with Graves disease. The starting material was peripheral blood mononuclear cells (PBMCs), obtained at new diagnosis, from a patient treated with antithyroid drugs. CDR3 loop: CASRNLAGPDTQYF. The CDR3 DNA reads TGTGCCAGCAGAAACCTAGCCGGCCCAGATACGCAGTATTTT.